What follows are 15 T cell receptor beta chains derived from one specimen sequenced in a study of blood T cell repertoires in COVID-19. Assay used: immunoSEQ multiplex PCR; TCRdb lists only in-frame clones, some missing. The table records more than 200,000 clones, 85% to 90% of them present only once. Specimen: peripheral blood. These receptors all stem from a woman aged 60-75 years with COVID-19, enrolled during active disease.

The chain links TRBV3-1 (or the pseudogene TRBV3-2) to TRBJ2-2, with a possible D match to TRBD2 (5 bases). Trimming cost V 4 bases and J 4 bases, with 13 bases left between them. Germline values: CDR1 LGHDT, CDR2 YNNKEL (reference sequence). This CDR3 comprises 15 residues. CDR3 sequence: CASSLGRGLTGELFF. In nucleotides, the CDR3 is TGTGCCAGCAGCCTAGGTCGGGGTCTCACCGGGGAGCTGTTTTTT.

The rearrangement uses TRBV6-1 and TRBJ1-2, with a tentative D call TRBD1 (5 bases). This CDR3 has 13 residues. Germline lookup yields CDR1 MNHNS and CDR2 SASEGT. The V end was cut by 0 bases, the J end by 6 bases, with 8 bases between. The CDR3 bases are TGTGCCAGCAGTGAAGCCAGGGTGAATGGCTACACCTTC. Protein product: CASSEARVNGYTF.

This chain uses TRBV7-2 with TRBJ1-5, with D perhaps matching TRBD1 (5 bases). CDR3 length: 15 amino acids. Trimming removed 1 base from V and 3 bases from J, with 10 bases in between. Germline lookup yields CDR1 SGHTA and CDR2 FQGNSA. CDR3 in amino acids: CASSLGGSFNQPQHF. The CDR3 bases are TGTGCCAGCAGCTTAGGGGGCAGTTTCAATCAGCCCCAGCATTTT.

V is TRBV19 and J is TRBJ1-5; possible D gene TRBD1, 5 bases. CDR1 and CDR2 (germline): LNHDA, SQIVND (reference sequence). V was cut by 5 bases and J by 3 bases, with 11 bases left in between. The CDR3 has 14 amino acids. The CDR3 spells CASSQGGPNQPQHF. The DNA of the CDR3 is TGTGCCAGTAGTCAGGGAGGCCCCAATCAGCCCCAGCATTTT.

This CDR3 is CAWTGPFDTEAFF. The CDR3, as DNA: TGTGCCTGGACAGGGCCCTTCGACACTGAAGCTTTCTTT. This rearrangement joins TRBV30 to TRBJ1-1; tentative D call: TRBD1 (5 bases). From germline, CDR1 is GTSNPN and CDR2 SVGIG (reference sequence). Trimming shortened V by 4 bases and J by 3 bases, and 12 bases separated the two germline ends. This CDR3 is 13 amino acids long.

This clone was seen only once. V usage is TRBV29-1 and J usage is TRBJ1-2, with D perhaps TRBD1 (5 bases). Germline V lookup: CDR1 SQVTM, CDR2 ANQGSEA. The V and J ends lost 1 base and 6 bases respectively, with 6 bases between them. This CDR3 has 11 residues. CDR3 protein: CSVEAGDGYTF. The CDR3 region has the DNA TGCAGCGTTGAAGCGGGGGATGGCTACACCTTC.

The gene calls are TRBV24-1 and TRBJ1-5; 9 bases align to TRBD1. The CDR3 has 15 amino acids. V shed 4 bases, J shed 7 bases, and the junction held 7 bases outside the gene matches. Germline CDR1 is KGHDR and CDR2 is SFDVKD. In DNA, the CDR3 is TGTGCCACCAGTGACCAGACAGGGGGGAACCAGCCCCAGCATTTT. As protein: CATSDQTGGNQPQHF.

The chain has TRBV30 and TRBJ2-7; TRBD1 agrees at 10 bases. The germline V gene encodes CDR1 GTSNPN and CDR2 SVGIG (reference sequence). J was trimmed by 6 bases and V by 3 bases; bases with no gene match: 8. CDR3 length: 14 residues. CDR3 bases: TGTGCCTGGAGGCCGGGACAGGGGAAAAGCGAGCAGTACTTC. Protein: CAWRPGQGKSEQYF.

V is TRBV20-1 and J is TRBJ2-7; weak D call: TRBD1 (6 bases). V was pared by 3 bases and J by 7 bases, with 13 bases between. This CDR3 has 12 residues. The V gene's germline CDR1 is DFQATT and CDR2 SNEGSKA (reference sequence). For the CDR3, the DNA is TGCAGTGCTAGTCGGGACATGTTTGAGCAGTACTTC. Protein: CSASRDMFEQYF.

The CDR3 nucleotides read TGCAGCGTCCTACTCTGGACAGCTGAAGCTTTCTTT. Translation: CSVLLWTAEAFF. The chain links TRBV29-1 to TRBJ1-1; possible D gene TRBD1, 6 bases. Germline loops: CDR1 SQVTM, CDR2 ANQGSEA. V was shortened by 6 bases and J by 6 bases, with 14 bases between the two germline ends. This CDR3 has 12 amino acids.

The chain joins TRBV5-4 to TRBJ2-3; 9 bases agree with TRBD1. The V gene end was trimmed by 4 bases and the J gene end by 2 bases; junction bases not matched to a gene: 5. The germline gives CDR1 SGHNT, CDR2 YYREEE (reference sequence). CDR3 length equals 15 residues. The CDR3 spells CASSSGTGFTDTQYF. CDR3 in DNA: TGTGCCAGCAGCAGCGGGACAGGGTTCACAGATACGCAGTATTTT.

This chain links TRBV10-3 with TRBJ2-5; 11 bases agree with TRBD2. The J segment lost 5 bases and the V segment lost 11 bases, leaving 10 bases of the junction unmatched. The CDR3 spans 14 residues. CDR1 and CDR2 (germline): ENHRY, SYGVKD. CDR3 coding DNA: TGTGCCCCGCTTGTGGCTAGCGGGAGGGAGACCCAGTACTTC. Encoded protein: CAPLVASGRETQYF.

The rearrangement joins TRBV4-2 to TRBJ2-5; 8 bases align to TRBD2. Germline CDR1 LGHNA, CDR2 YNFKEQ. This CDR3 contains 18 residues. V lost 0 bases, J lost 0 bases, and 9 bases stayed unmatched. The CDR3 sequence: CASSQDTSGEGYQETQYF. The CDR3 region has the DNA TGTGCCAGCAGCCAAGATACTAGCGGAGAGGGGTACCAAGAGACCCAGTACTTC.

This clone was seen just once. The gene calls are TRBV4-1 and TRBJ2-3, with 9 bases that match TRBD2. The CDR3 runs to 15 residues. V lost 0 bases, J lost 6 bases, and 4 bases stayed unmatched. CDR1 is MGHRA, CDR2 YSYEKL, per germline. The CDR3 DNA sequence: TGCGCCAGCAGCCAAGAGCGGGAGGGGTTGGATACGCAGTATTTT. Residues: CASSQEREGLDTQYF.

The genes are TRBV9 and TRBJ1-2, with 7 bases identical to TRBD1. The CDR3 is 13 residues long. The germline CDR1 and CDR2 sequences are SGDLS and YYNGEE. V trimming: 0 bases; J trimming: 8 bases; junction bases outside the gene matches: 4. The CDR3 DNA reads TGTGCCAGCAGCGTAGAGGGGACAGTAGGCTACACCTTC. Amino acids: CASSVEGTVGYTF.